This entry describes one TCR beta chain. Original data processing: Estimates of nucleated cell counts were drawn from the amplification of reference gene primers. Clones were sequenced by immunoSEQ multiplex PCR, and TCRdb holds only the in-frame ones, with some missing. V, J and clone size are those of that table, while D and trimming were read from the DNA. The data hold under 300,000 clones, with approximately 86% observed a single time. The data belong to a study of blood T cell repertoires in COVID-19. The CDR3 consists of 14 residues. CDR1 LNHDA and CDR2 SQIVND come from the germline V gene (reference sequence). V dropped 5 bases and J dropped 7; count of bases not matched to a gene: 8.

The sequenced material came from peripheral blood. J is TRBJ1-1 and V is TRBV19; 9 positions match TRBD1. The receptor was isolated from a man between 60 and 75 years old who had recovered from COVID-19. CDR3 in amino acids: CASSVGTGFLEAFF. The CDR3 bases are TGTGCCAGTAGTGTTGGGACAGGGTTCCTTGAAGCTTTCTTT.